A selection of T cell receptor beta chains follows, all from one sample in a study of blood T cell repertoires in COVID-19. Clones were sequenced by immunoSEQ multiplex PCR, and TCRdb holds only the in-frame ones, with some missing. This table holds about 410,000 clones, just under 90% found once. Source material: PBMCs or T cells enriched from blood (not recorded which). The receptors derive from a woman younger than 45 who had recovered from COVID-19. The CDR3 runs from the conserved cysteine through the conserved F or W. The D gene is left open where the match is weak. Only part of the rows carry a size: once, few, many, or a class if the clone is expanded.

>TRBD2|TRBV18|NA|TRBJ2-7
CASSPGGRESREQYF
TGTGCCAGCTCACCGGGAGGGCGGGAGTCGCGCGAGCAGTACTTC
>TRBD1|TRBV30|NA|TRBJ2-7
CAWSVITFTGGAEQYF
TGTGCCTGGAGTGTCATAACCTTCACAGGGGGCGCCGAGCAGTACTTC
>NA|TRBV14|NA|TRBJ1-1
CASSRNMNTEAFF
TGTGCCAGCAGCAGAAACATGAACACTGAAGCTTTCTTT
>TRBD1|TRBV5-8|NA|TRBJ1-5
CASSTLDRLYSNQPQHF
TGTGCCAGCAGCACCTTGGACAGGTTATATAGCAATCAGCCCCAGCATTTT
>TRBD1|TRBV5-8|NA|TRBJ1-5
CASSTGTGGRGPSSQPQHF
TGTGCCAGCAGCACCGGGACAGGGGGTCGTGGTCCGTCAAGTCAGCCCCAGCATTTT
>NA|TRBV5-1|once|TRBJ1-4
CASSLTTGIEEKLFF
TGCGCCAGCAGCTTAACAACAGGGATTGAGGAAAAACTGTTTTTT
>NA|TRBV12-3/TRBV12-4|once|TRBJ2-5
CASGAAQETQYF
TGTGCCAGCGGAGCAGCGCAGGAGACCCAGTACTTC
>NA|TRBV11-2|once|TRBJ1-2
CASSQRTEEANYGYTF
TGTGCCAGCAGCCAGAGGACAGAAGAAGCTAACTATGGCTACACCTTC
>NA|TRBV7-9|NA|TRBJ2-2
CASSLRLTGELFF
TGTGCCAGCAGCCTAAGACTCACCGGGGAGCTGTTTTTT
>TRBD1|TRBV11-3|NA|TRBJ1-1
CASSFQGQGVSEAFF
TGTGCCAGCAGCTTCCAGGGACAGGGGGTCTCTGAAGCTTTCTTT
>TRBD2|TRBV11-2|NA|TRBJ2-1
CASRRSGTSGSYEQFF
TGTGCCAGCAGGCGCTCCGGGACTAGCGGGAGCTATGAGCAGTTCTTC
>TRBD2|TRBV30|few|TRBJ2-1
CAWFDSGSAYNEQFF
TGTGCCTGGTTTGATAGCGGGAGTGCATACAATGAGCAGTTCTTC
>TRBD1|TRBV27|few|TRBJ2-1
CASSSGQGHNEQFF
TGTGCCAGCAGTTCCGGACAGGGTCACAATGAGCAGTTCTTC
>NA|TRBV18|NA|TRBJ1-1
CASSPPGGALNTEAFF
TGTGCCAGCTCACCACCGGGGGGGGCTTTGAACACTGAAGCTTTCTTT
>NA|TRBV5-6|NA|TRBJ1-3
CASSLAGGNTIYF
TGTGCCAGCAGCTTGGCAGGCGGAAACACCATATATTTT
>NA|TRBV4-1|NA|TRBJ2-7
CASSQDQGSYEQYF
TGCGCCAGCAGCCAAGACCAGGGCTCCTACGAGCAGTACTTC
>TRBD1|TRBV9|NA|TRBJ1-3
CASSVEGQGARGNTIYF
TGTGCCAGCAGCGTAGAGGGACAGGGGGCTAGGGGAAACACCATATATTTT
>NA|TRBV7-9|NA|TRBJ1-1
CASSFSGDTEAFF
TGTGCCAGCAGCTTTTCAGGGGACACTGAAGCTTTCTTT
>NA|TRBV2|NA|TRBJ1-1
CASSDSPRTPAPVAFF
TGTGCCAGCAGTGATTCACCTAGGACACCCGCCCCGGTGGCTTTCTTT
>TRBD1|TRBV7-9|NA|TRBJ2-1
CASSHRTGAHVDEQFF
TGTGCCAGCAGCCATCGGACAGGGGCCCATGTGGATGAGCAGTTCTTC
>TRBD1|TRBV30|NA|TRBJ2-1
CAYRGRGQYNEQFF
TGTGCCTACCGCGGCAGGGGGCAATACAATGAGCAGTTCTTC
>TRBD1|TRBV6-1|NA|TRBJ2-5
CASSEGRGGQGLPETQYF
TGTGCCAGCAGTGAAGGTCGTGGGGGACAGGGCCTCCCAGAGACCCAGTACTTC
>TRBD2|TRBV27|NA|TRBJ2-2
CASSTWTSGGGELFF
TGTGCCAGCAGCACCTGGACTAGCGGGGGCGGGGAGCTGTTTTTT
>TRBD1|TRBV28|NA|TRBJ1-2
CASSPGQAARGYTF
TGTGCCAGCAGTCCGGGACAGGCAGCTAGGGGCTACACCTTC
>NA|TRBV19|NA|TRBJ1-1
CASSHGGQRTEAFF
TGTGCCAGTAGCCATGGTGGACAGAGGACTGAAGCTTTCTTT
>NA|TRBV13|NA|TRBJ2-3
CASSRTWGGADTQYF
TGTGCCAGCAGCCGGACGTGGGGGGGCGCAGATACGCAGTATTTT
>TRBD2|TRBV5-1|NA|TRBJ2-3
CASSLRPSGSISDTQYF
TGCGCCAGCAGCTTGAGGCCGAGCGGGAGTATATCAGATACGCAGTATTTT
>TRBD1|TRBV7-6|NA|TRBJ2-2
CASSPPTGGRTGELFF
TGTGCCAGCAGCCCACCGACAGGGGGTCGGACCGGGGAGCTGTTTTTT
>TRBD2|TRBV28|NA|TRBJ2-5
CAAAGLAGVETQYF
TGTGCCGCGGCGGGACTAGCGGGAGTGGAGACCCAGTACTTC
>TRBD1|TRBV7-3|NA|TRBJ1-6
CASSSTGISPLHF
TGTGCCAGCAGCTCGACAGGGATTTCACCCCTCCACTTT
>TRBD1|TRBV2|NA|TRBJ1-2
CASSESGQGVLYGYTF
TGTGCCAGCAGTGAGTCCGGACAGGGCGTACTCTATGGCTACACCTTC
>TRBD2|TRBV7-2|once|TRBJ2-5
CASIRTSGSYETQYF
TGTGCCAGCATCCGGACTAGCGGGAGTTACGAGACCCAGTACTTC
>TRBD1|TRBV25-1|many|TRBJ1-6
CASSAPLQGQGNSPLHF
TGTGCCAGCAGTGCTCCCCTCCAGGGACAGGGGAATTCACCCCTCCACTTT
>TRBD1|TRBV10-3|NA|TRBJ1-1
CAITRGQEDAEAFF
TGTGCCATCACCAGAGGACAGGAGGACGCTGAAGCTTTCTTT
>TRBD1|TRBV29-1|NA|TRBJ2-5
CSVRTGRETQYF
TGCAGCGTCCGGACAGGGCGAGAGACCCAGTACTTC
>NA|TRBV18|NA|TRBJ2-5
CASSPSGVQETQYF
TGTGCCAGCTCACCCTCCGGGGTCCAAGAGACCCAGTACTTC
>NA|TRBV19|NA|TRBJ1-5
CASSLARTYNQPQHF
TGTGCCAGTAGTCTGGCCCGGACATACAATCAGCCCCAGCATTTT
>NA|TRBV7-3|NA|TRBJ2-1
CASSLDTAYNEQFF
TGTGCCAGCAGCCTGGACACCGCCTACAATGAGCAGTTCTTC
>NA|TRBV18|NA|TRBJ2-7
CASSPGGAEEQYF
TGTGCCAGCTCACCGGGGGGAGCTGAAGAGCAGTACTTC
>NA|TRBV24-1|NA|TRBJ2-7
CATSENAGDTYEQYF
TGTGCCACCAGTGAGAATGCCGGGGATACCTACGAGCAGTACTTC
>TRBD1|TRBV19|once|TRBJ1-2
CASSRDRLESYYGYTF
TGTGCCAGTAGTAGGGACAGGTTGGAAAGTTACTATGGCTACACCTTC
>TRBD1|TRBV18|NA|TRBJ2-7
CASSQGQGAYEQYF
TGTGCCAGCTCACAGGGACAGGGAGCCTACGAGCAGTACTTC
>NA|TRBV7-9|NA|TRBJ1-2
CASSKHDSPREWDYGYTF
TGTGCCAGCAGCAAACACGACAGCCCCAGGGAATGGGACTATGGCTACACCTTC
>NA|TRBV2|NA|TRBJ1-4
CASSVGVEKLFF
TGTGCCAGCAGTGTCGGGGTTGAAAAACTGTTTTTT
>NA|TRBV3-1/TRBV3-2|NA|TRBJ1-6
CASSPRAASPLHF
TGTGCCAGCAGCCCAAGAGCGGCCTCACCCCTCCACTTT
>NA|TRBV15|few|TRBJ1-4
CATGGLGATNEKLFF
TGTGCCACGGGGGGGCTCGGGGCAACTAATGAAAAACTGTTTTTT
>TRBD2|TRBV18|NA|TRBJ2-1
CASSPTTSGINEQFF
TGTGCCAGCTCACCGACGACTAGCGGGATCAATGAGCAGTTCTTC
>NA|TRBV5-1|NA|TRBJ1-1
CASSPNTRVYTEAFF
TGCGCCAGCAGCCCTAATACCCGGGTTTACACTGAAGCTTTCTTT
>NA|TRBV28|NA|TRBJ1-1
CASSSRHGVRTEAFF
TGTGCCAGCAGTTCGCGGCACGGGGTGAGGACTGAAGCTTTCTTT
>NA|TRBV2|few|TRBJ2-7
CASRPSLDSSYEQYF
TGTGCCAGCAGACCAAGCCTGGACAGCTCCTACGAGCAGTACTTC
>NA|TRBV19|few|TRBJ1-3
CASRFTARSGNTIYF
TGTGCCAGTAGATTTACAGCACGCTCTGGAAACACCATATATTTT
>NA|TRBV18|NA|TRBJ1-4
CASSPPTTGFEKLFF
TGTGCCAGCTCACCGCCTACCACAGGGTTCGAAAAACTGTTTTTT
>TRBD1|TRBV3-1/TRBV3-2|few|TRBJ2-2
CASSGTGDTGELFF
TGTGCCAGCAGCGGGACAGGGGACACCGGGGAGCTGTTTTTT
>NA|TRBV7-2|once|TRBJ2-7
CASSLGRPLTYEQYF
TGTGCCAGCAGCTTAGGGCGGCCTCTCACCTACGAGCAGTACTTC
>NA|TRBV7-8|NA|TRBJ1-1
CASSRGTEAFF
TGTGCCAGCTCGCGGGGCACTGAAGCTTTCTTT